The 21 T cell receptor beta chains presented below share a single source sample, sequenced in a study of post-analysis software for immune sequencing data. Which antigens these TCRs recognize remains unknown. Carried by the TCR beta cDNA libraries were unique molecular identifiers. TCRdb called the PCR reads again in MiXCR, with one record for every CDR3 protein. The sample holds about 500,000 distinct CDR3 sequences, nearly 45% seen once. General observations from the study: Four or five TRBV segments were significantly more frequent in patients than in controls. TRBV5-6, TRBV5-1 and TRBV20-1 were among these segments.

The sequencing sample was made of blood. The receptors originated from a girl aged 5-17 years with multiple sclerosis.

CDR3: CASSLYPPERNIQYF. As DNA, the CDR3 is TGTGCCAGCAGTTTATATCCCCCCGAACGGAACATTCAGTACTTC. The V call is TRBV28, the J call TRBJ2-4; D is uncertain. V was trimmed by 1 base and J by 7 bases, leaving 14 bases between them. Germline CDR1 MDHEN, CDR2 SYDVKM. This CDR3 region has 15 residues.

This rearrangement joins TRBV12-3 or TRBV12-4 to TRBJ2-7; tentatively, D is TRBD1 or TRBD2 (5 bases each). The CDR3 has 16 amino acids. V lost 3 bases, J lost 3 bases, and 18 bases lay in between. The CDR3 reads CASSLIVWGRRYEQYF. As DNA, the CDR3 is TGTGCCAGCAGTTTGATCGTTTGGGGGAGACGCTACGAGCAGTACTTC.

In regard to this clonotype: At one end, the junction sequence differs from germline, possibly due to a read error. V usage is TRBV6-5 and J usage is TRBJ2-1; TRBD2 is a possible D gene (5 bases). This CDR3 is built from 15 residues. Germline V CDR1 and CDR2: MNHEY, SVGAGI. CDR3 loop: CASGYSRSGFNEQFF. CDR3 DNA sequence: TGTGCCAGCGGTTACTCCCGCTCGGGATTCAATGAGCAGTTCTTC.

In its sample, this clonotype was seen a few times. The V call is TRBV7-2, the J call TRBJ1-5, with D unresolved. Germline loops: CDR1 SGHTA, CDR2 FQGNSA. There are 15 residues in the CDR3. V shed 3 bases and J shed 2 bases, with 11 bases lying between them. CDR3 DNA: TGTGCCAGCAGCTTGCGGGCCGGGGGCAATCAGCCCCAGCATTTT. It specifies CASSLRAGGNQPQHF.

The CDR3 nucleotides read TGTGCCAGCAGTTTGTGGGATGTCGCGGGTGAGCAGTTCTTC. Translated, it gives CASSLWDVAGEQFF. The chain has TRBV28 and TRBJ2-1, with a tentative D call TRBD2 (5 bases). Germline CDR1 is MDHEN and CDR2 is SYDVKM. V lost 3 bases to trimming and J lost 9 bases, with 15 bases between them. This CDR3 has 14 residues.

The chain couples TRBV2 to TRBJ2-3, with TRBD2 as a possible D gene (5 bases). The CDR3 covers 13 residues. Germline loops: CDR1 SNHLY, CDR2 FYNNEI. Trimming shortened V by 6 bases and J by 2 bases, and 9 bases separated the two germline ends. The CDR3 DNA is TGTGCCAGCAGGAGGGAAATCACAGATACGCAGTATTTT. As protein: CASRREITDTQYF. The full variable domain, in which reference TRBV2 and TRBJ2-3 provide the parts outside the CDR3, is EPEVTQTPSHQVTQMGQEVILRCVPISNHLYFYWYRQILGQKVEFLVSFYNNEISEKSEIFDDQFSVERPDGSNFTLKIRSTKLEDSAMYFCASRREITDTQYFGPGTRLTVL.

A few counts support this clonotype. The rearrangement uses TRBV7-9 and TRBJ2-7; 9 nucleotides match TRBD2. The V and J ends lost 1 base and 4 bases, in that order; junction bases with no gene match: 5. The CDR3 has 15 amino acids. Germline assignment: CDR1 SEHNR and CDR2 FQNEAQ (reference sequence). CDR3 in amino acids: CASSLVPSGDYEQYF. The CDR3 nucleotides are TGTGCCAGCAGCTTAGTTCCTAGCGGGGATTACGAGCAGTACTTC.

This rearrangement joins TRBV3-1 to TRBJ1-1; possible D gene TRBD1, 5 bases. V lost 4 bases and J 1 base, leaving 10 bases between the germline ends. The CDR3 length is 14 residues. In germline, CDR1 is LGHDT, CDR2 YNNKEL (reference sequence). This chain's CDR3 is CASSPGRENTEAFF. The CDR3 DNA is TGTGCCAGCAGCCCGGGACGGGAGAACACTGAAGCTTTCTTT. Full variable domain (rest looked up from reference TRBV3-1 and TRBJ1-1): DTAVSQTPKYLVTQMGNDKSIKCEQNLGHDTMYWYKQDSKKFLKIMFSYNNKELIINETVPNRFSPKSPDKAHLNLHINSLELGDSAVYFCASSPGRENTEAFFGQGTRLTVV.

In its sample, this clonotype was seen once. The CDR3 sequence: CASSLGWAYNEQFF. CDR3 sequence (DNA): TGTGCCAGCAGCTTAGGTTGGGCTTACAATGAGCAGTTCTTC. This rearrangement joins TRBV7-3 to TRBJ2-1; no firm D call. There are 14 residues in the CDR3. With 2 bases removed from V and 4 bases from J, the gap between germline ends came to 9 bases. Germline V CDR1 and CDR2: SGHTA, FQGTGA.

As to this clonotype: A much bigger clone sits one base away, suggesting this may be a read error. The chain recombines TRBV29-1 with TRBJ2-5, with 7 bases that match TRBD2. The germline CDR1 and CDR2 sequences are SQVTM and ANQGSEA. V was clipped by 6 bases and J by 11 bases; unmatched bases: 21. The CDR3 is 15 amino acids. CDR3: CSVLWGGSDYNEQYF. The DNA for the CDR3 is TGCAGCGTCCTTTGGGGGGGGAGCGACTACAATGAGCAGTACTTC.

The table lists this clonotype with a few counts. The V call is TRBV11-3, the J call TRBJ2-7; D is possibly TRBD1 (6 bases). The CDR3 sequence is 14 residues long. The germline gives CDR1 SGHNT, CDR2 YENEEA. V shed 1 base and J shed 6 bases, with 13 bases lying between them. CDR3 DNA: TGTGCCAGCAGCTTAGGGACGCCCAGGGGCGAGCAGTACTTC. It translates to CASSLGTPRGEQYF.

The CDR3 region is CASGPRSGRAKNIQYF. The CDR3 coding sequence is TGTGCTAGTGGTCCCCGGTCGGGCAGGGCCAAAAACATTCAGTACTTC. The V gene is TRBV12-5, the J gene TRBJ2-4; D remains unclear. Germline assignment: CDR1 LGHNT and CDR2 FRNRAP. Trimming left V 5 bases short and J 1 base short, with 15 bases between. This CDR3 has 16 amino acids.

The chain links TRBV30 to TRBJ2-7, with TRBD1 identical over 8 bases. Losses at the gene ends were 0 bases for V and 6 bases for J; bases not matched to a gene: 4. Germline V gene data show CDR1 as GTSNPN and CDR2 as SVGIG (reference sequence). This CDR3 region has 13 residues. CDR3 bases: TGTGCCTGGAGTGTGGGACAGGTGAGCGAGCAGTACTTC. Protein sequence: CAWSVGQVSEQYF. Based on the CDR3 plus reference TRBV30 and TRBJ2-7, the full variable domain is SQTIHQWPATLVQPVGSPLSLECTVEGTSNPNLYWYRQAAGRGLQLLFYSVGIGQISSEVPQNLSASRPQDRQFILSSKKLLLSDSGFYLCAWSVGQVSEQYFGPGTRLTVT.

V usage is TRBV12-3 or TRBV12-4 and J usage is TRBJ2-5; 7 nucleotides agree with TRBD2. The tail of the sequence fits TRBJ2-1 better, so the J call may be wrong. The length of the CDR3 is 12 residues. CDR3 bases: TGTGCCAGCACTAGCGGCCAAGAGACCCAGTTCTTC. It encodes CASTSGQETQFF.

The chain is built from TRBV20-1 and TRBJ2-7, with D perhaps matching TRBD2 (5 bases). Germline V gives CDR1 DFQATT, CDR2 SNEGSKA (reference sequence). This CDR3 comprises 12 residues. Between the trimmed V and J ends, which lost 3 bases and 2 bases, there was a span of 8 bases. The CDR3 DNA is TGCAGTGCTAGGCTAGCCACCTACGAGCAGTACTTC. It translates to CSARLATYEQYF.

The chain joins TRBV12-3 or TRBV12-4 to TRBJ2-3; TRBD1 might be the D (8 bases). This CDR3 is 15 amino acids long. V lost 8 bases and J lost 6, with 21 bases in between. CDR3 residues: CASGGRAGGADTQYF. For the CDR3, the DNA is TGTGCCAGCGGTGGGAGGGCAGGGGGCGCTGATACGCAGTATTTT.

V gene TRBV27 combines with J gene TRBJ2-1; a weak D match, TRBD1 (7 bases). Germline CDR1 reads MNHEY; CDR2 reads SMNVEV (reference sequence). The V and J ends lost 5 bases and 0 bases respectively, with 17 bases between them. The CDR3 contains 17 residues. The CDR3 here is CASSTGRWDSSYNEQFF. In nucleotides, the CDR3 is TGTGCCAGCAGTACTGGGAGGTGGGACAGCTCCTACAATGAGCAGTTCTTC.

V and J are TRBV28 and TRBJ2-3, with 7 positions matching TRBD2. The CDR3 has 13 residues. Losses at the gene ends were 6 bases for V and 4 bases for J; bases not matched to a gene: 4. Germline CDR1 reads MDHEN; CDR2 reads SYDVKM. The CDR3 region has the DNA TGTGCCAGCAGGACTAGCAGCCCAGATACGCAGTATTTT. Amino acids: CASRTSSPDTQYF.

The rearrangement uses TRBV20-1 and TRBJ2-5, with D perhaps TRBD2 (5 bases). Germline V CDR1 and CDR2: DFQATT, SNEGSKA (reference sequence). The CDR3 consists of 15 residues. V was shortened by 4 bases and J by 3 bases, with 18 bases between the two germline ends. The CDR3 reads CSATLLPRAEETQYF. As DNA, the CDR3 is TGCAGTGCTACTCTTCTCCCGAGGGCAGAAGAGACCCAGTACTTC.

The chain has TRBV18 and TRBJ1-1; 7 positions agree with TRBD1. Germline V gene sequence: CDR1 KGHSH, CDR2 LQKENI. Germline trimming cut 6 bases from V and 6 bases from J; bases unmatched to any gene: 10. The CDR3 runs 14 residues. Here the CDR3 reads CASSSGDSAPEAFF. CDR3 bases: TGTGCCAGCTCCTCGGGGGACAGCGCTCCTGAAGCTTTCTTT.

A single count supports this clonotype. The chain has TRBV5-4 and TRBJ2-3, with unresolved D. Between the trimmed V and J ends, which lost 0 bases and 2 bases, there was a span of 4 bases. Germline V gives CDR1 SGHNT, CDR2 YYREEE (reference sequence). The CDR3 covers 13 residues. The chain's CDR3 is CASSLEDTDTQYF. The CDR3 nucleotides are TGTGCCAGCAGCTTGGAGGACACAGATACGCAGTATTTT.